A selection of T cell receptor beta chains follows, all from one sample in a study of a mutant IDH1 vaccine in newly diagnosed glioma. Their antigen targets remain unknown. Using immunoSEQ multiplex PCR, the repertoire was profiled, and TCRdb retains in-frame clones only, with some absent. Among around 30,000 clones listed, roughly 80% were seen once. The specimen was PBMCs, collected from a glioma patient whose treatment included an IDH1 peptide vaccine. The receptors stem from a woman aged 18-29 years with glioma. CDR3s include the opening cysteine and the closing phenylalanine or tryptophan. The D gene is left open where the match is weak. Clone size is stated in some rows and not others, as once, few, many or a class when expanded.

CDR3: CASSEWGTLYEQYF
DNA: TGTGCCAGCAGTGAATGGGGGACACTCTACGAGCAGTACTTC
V: TRBV25-1
J: TRBJ2-7
size: .
D: .
length: 14

CDR3: CASRNGKGAENGYTF
DNA: TGCGCCAGTAGGAATGGAAAAGGAGCCGAGAATGGCTACACCTTC
V: TRBV19
J: TRBJ1-2
size: .
D: .
length: 15

CDR3: CASLGAGGKNEQFF
DNA: TGTGCCAGCCTCGGGGCGGGGGGGAAGAATGAGCAGTTCTTC
V: TRBV2
J: TRBJ2-1
size: .
D: TRBD2
length: 14

CDR3: CASSVAPSPPSYEQYF
DNA: TGTGCCAGCAGCGTAGCCCCTAGTCCCCCCTCCTACGAGCAGTACTTC
V: TRBV9
J: TRBJ2-7
size: .
D: .
length: 16

CDR3: CASSEQSSTNQPQHF
DNA: TGTGCCAGCAGTGAGCAATCAAGCACCAATCAGCCCCAGCATTTT
V: TRBV2
J: TRBJ1-5
size: few
D: .
length: 15

CDR3: CASSQEMRTGSTDTQYF
DNA: TGCGCCAGCAGCCAAGAAATGAGGACAGGGAGCACAGATACGCAGTATTTT
V: TRBV4-1
J: TRBJ2-3
size: .
D: TRBD1
length: 17

CDR3: CASSQEQGTVKLFF
DNA: TGCGCCAGCAGCCAAGAACAGGGCACAGTAAAACTGTTTTTT
V: TRBV4-1
J: TRBJ1-4
size: .
D: .
length: 14

CDR3: CASSVGTGDYEQYF
DNA: TGTGCCAGCAGCGTTGGGACAGGGGACTACGAGCAGTACTTC
V: TRBV9
J: TRBJ2-7
size: .
D: TRBD1
length: 14

CDR3: CASSSDRVITEAFF
DNA: TGTGCCAGCAGTTCCGACAGGGTGATCACTGAAGCTTTCTTT
V: TRBV2
J: TRBJ1-1
size: few
D: TRBD1
length: 14

CDR3: CASSHKQGSKIDSNQPQHF
DNA: TGTGCCAGCAGCCACAAACAGGGGAGTAAAATAGATAGCAATCAGCCCCAGCATTTT
V: TRBV28
J: TRBJ1-5
size: .
D: TRBD1
length: 19

CDR3: CASSPLPSGGGRDEQFF
DNA: TGTGCCAGCTCACCACTCCCTAGCGGGGGGGGTCGTGATGAGCAGTTCTTC
V: TRBV18
J: TRBJ2-1
size: few
D: TRBD2
length: 17

CDR3: CASKVGRDQIYGYTF
DNA: TGTGCCAGCAAGGTAGGCAGGGACCAGATCTATGGCTACACCTTC
V: TRBV27
J: TRBJ1-2
size: .
D: .
length: 15

CDR3: CASSFPYLGQGARGEQFF
DNA: TGTGCCAGCAGCTTTCCCTACCTGGGACAGGGGGCGCGAGGTGAGCAGTTCTTC
V: TRBV11-3
J: TRBJ2-1
size: .
D: TRBD1
length: 18

CDR3: CASSLAGPTDTQYF
DNA: TGTGCTAGCAGCTTAGCGGGCCCCACAGATACGCAGTATTTT
V: TRBV7-7
J: TRBJ2-3
size: .
D: TRBD2
length: 14

CDR3: CSVLTSGELFF
DNA: TGCAGCGTTCTTACAAGCGGGGAGCTGTTTTTT
V: TRBV29-1
J: TRBJ2-2
size: .
D: .
length: 11

CDR3: CASSDFLNTEAFF
DNA: TGCGCCAGCAGCGACTTTCTGAACACTGAAGCTTTCTTT
V: TRBV5-1
J: TRBJ1-1
size: medium-sized
D: .
length: 13

CDR3: CASHSVLAGEDRTQYF
DNA: TGTGCCAGCCATTCGGTACTAGCGGGAGAGGATCGTACGCAGTATTTT
V: TRBV27
J: TRBJ2-3
size: .
D: TRBD2
length: 16